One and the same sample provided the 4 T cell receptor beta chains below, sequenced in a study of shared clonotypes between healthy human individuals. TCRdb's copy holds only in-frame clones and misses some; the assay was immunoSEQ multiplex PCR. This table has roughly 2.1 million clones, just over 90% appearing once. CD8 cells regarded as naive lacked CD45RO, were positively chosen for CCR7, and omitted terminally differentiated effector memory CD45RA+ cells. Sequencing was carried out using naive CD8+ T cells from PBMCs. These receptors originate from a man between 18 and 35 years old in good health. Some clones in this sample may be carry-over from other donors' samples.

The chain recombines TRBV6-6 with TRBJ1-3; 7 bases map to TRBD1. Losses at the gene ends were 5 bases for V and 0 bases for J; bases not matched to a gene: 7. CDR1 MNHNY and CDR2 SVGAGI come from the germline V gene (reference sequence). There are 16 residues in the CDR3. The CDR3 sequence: CASSKLTGISGNTIYF. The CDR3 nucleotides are TGTGCCAGCAGTAAACTGACAGGGATCTCTGGAAACACCATATATTTT.

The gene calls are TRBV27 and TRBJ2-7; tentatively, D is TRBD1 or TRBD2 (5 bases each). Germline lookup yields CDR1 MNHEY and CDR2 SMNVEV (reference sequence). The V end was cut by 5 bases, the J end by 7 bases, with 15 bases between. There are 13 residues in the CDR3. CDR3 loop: CASSPGTVGEQYF. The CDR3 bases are TGTGCCAGCAGTCCGGGGACCGTCGGAGAGCAGTACTTC.

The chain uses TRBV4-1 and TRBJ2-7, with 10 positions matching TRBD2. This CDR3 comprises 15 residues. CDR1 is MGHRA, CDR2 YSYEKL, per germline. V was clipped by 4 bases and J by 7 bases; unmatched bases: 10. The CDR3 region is CASSLSVLSGREQYF. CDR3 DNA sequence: TGCGCCAGCAGCCTGTCGGTGCTTAGCGGGAGGGAGCAGTACTTC.

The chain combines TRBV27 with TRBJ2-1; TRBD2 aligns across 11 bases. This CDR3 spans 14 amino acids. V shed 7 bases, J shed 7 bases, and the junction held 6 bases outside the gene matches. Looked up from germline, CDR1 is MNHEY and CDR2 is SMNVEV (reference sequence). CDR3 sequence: CASNLLAGDNEQFF. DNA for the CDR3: TGTGCCAGCAACCTACTAGCGGGAGATAATGAGCAGTTCTTC.